The rows below give T cell receptor beta chains drawn from one sample of a study of T cell responses to AZD1222 COVID-19 vaccine. Profiling relied on immunoSEQ multiplex PCR, and the TCRdb table lists in-frame clones only, not all of them. Altogether under 130,000 clones are present, around 94% being singletons, with the ten largest covering 2.2%. The sample in question was peripheral blood, obtained on day 0 of AZD1222 vaccination. The receptors were gathered from an adult in good health. Each CDR3 is given with its conserved first and last residue. A D gene is named only where the DNA matches it firmly.

d_call | v_call | cdr3_aa
. | TRBV30 | CAWSVGLGTEAFF
. | TRBV19 | CASSPFGGPTNTEAFF
. | TRBV5-1 | CASSLERQPSEQYF
. | TRBV6-4 | CASRRTFLEDTEAFF
. | TRBV10-3 | CAISEPDSGDGYTF
. | TRBV7-3 | CASSLTSGEGDEQFF
. | TRBV5-4 | CASSLAKGGNTEAFF
. | TRBV9 | CASSVASDSSYNEQFF
. | TRBV30 | CAWKKDRRLLDTEAFF
. | TRBV24-1 | CATSDSGRERYGYTF
. | TRBV10-1 | CASRMGLSTEAFF
TRBD1 | TRBV6-5 | CASSHGQGNTEAFF
. | TRBV12-3/TRBV12-4 | CASTIRGGPEQFF
. | TRBV19 | CASSGTKNTEAFF
. | TRBV9 | CASSPAREGNQPQHF
. | TRBV19 | CASSDIPGQPQHF
. | TRBV4-1 | CASSQGRSPAGNTIYF
TRBD1 | TRBV18 | CASSPAGQESAEAFF
TRBD2 | TRBV5-6 | CASSLRRAGAGELFF
. | TRBV2 | CASSEAMDSPLHF
TRBD1 | TRBV7-9 | CASSLAQGIGEQYF
. | TRBV12-3/TRBV12-4 | CASRGEGSGYTF
. | TRBV19 | CASSLQDSNQPQHF
. | TRBV4-1 | CASSQMLSSHLSTNEKLFF
TRBD1 | TRBV28 | CAIQGDTDTQYF
. | TRBV13 | CASSLGHMDYGYTF
TRBD2 | TRBV5-1 | CASTTRTSGSYNEQFF
. | TRBV25-1 | CASSAAGHNYGYTF
. | TRBV2 | CASSVETPNEKLFF
. | TRBV7-3 | CASSPQTGTDTQYF
TRBD1 | TRBV4-1 | CASSQVLFTGTGDNQPQHF
TRBD2 | TRBV7-9 | CASSLRTSGGQIRETQYF
. | TRBV9 | CASSVDLDPNTEAFF
TRBD1 | TRBV6-5 | CASSSDRGTEAFF
. | TRBV6-1 | CASSDVASPNTGELFF
. | TRBV28 | CASSLNGGTPGHHLDNEQFF
. | TRBV15 | CATSRDRFLSNQPQHF
TRBD2 | TRBV4-3 | CASSPESGTSGGNANTGELFF
TRBD1 | TRBV11-3 | CASSLGYRGRKTQYF
. | TRBV11-2 | CASSSPAGQGVSSPLHF
TRBD1 | TRBV18 | CASSSGTGGNQPQHF
TRBD1 | TRBV24-1 | CATSGGTGKETQYF
. | TRBV14 | CASSQGFIGYGYTF
. | TRBV12-3/TRBV12-4 | CASSSLRTDTQYF
TRBD1 | TRBV28 | CASSMLETGPTTPYGYTF
. | TRBV28 | CASSFRGTSSYEQYF
TRBD2 | TRBV2 | CASTQWAGGNTDTQYF